A single sample is the source of the 11 T cell receptor delta chains below, sequenced in a study of gamma-delta chains in newborns, infants, children (dated by TCRdb to the late 2010s). Instrument used: Illumina MiSeq. Clonotypes were called again by TCRdb from the public reads via CATT, and duplicate nucleotide sequences were then merged into one entry. Here the sample has more than 14,000 delta-chain clones; roughly 7% occur a single time. The ten largest make up 20% to 25% of the sample. Sample: blood. The receptors stem from a child who was a newborn, infant or young child, either healthy, febrile or measles-vaccinated (not recorded which).

This clone showed up just a few times. The gene calls are TRDV2 and TRDJ3; 10 nucleotides align to TRDD3. The junction had 13 bases not matched to a gene; V was cut back by 3 bases and J by 0 bases. CDR3 length equals 21 residues. CDR1 and CDR2 (germline): GEAIGNYY, EKD. DNA of the CDR3: TGTGCCTGTGACTCCTTACTGGGGGATGCTCGAAGCTCCTGGGACACCCGACAGATGTTTTTC. Translating gives CACDSLLGDARSSWDTRQMFF.

On this clone itself: The protein TCRdb lists belongs to a much larger clone and differs from this DNA's translation at residue 16, which points to a read error; the protein shown is made from the DNA. The rearrangement uses TRDV2 and TRDJ3; the match to TRDD3 covers 10 bases. Germline loops: CDR1 GEAIGNYY, CDR2 EKD. The CDR3 runs to 18 residues. CDR3 region: CACDTGGYASWDTRQTFF. The CDR3 DNA reads TGTGCCTGTGACACCGGGGGATACGCGTCCTGGGACACCCGACAGACGTTTTTC.

This clone was recorded at least ten times. V gene TRDV2 combines with J gene TRDJ2; tentative D call: TRDD2 (6 bases). This CDR3 comprises 18 residues. Deletions cut 0 bases from V and 3 bases from J, with 19 bases between. Germline values: CDR1 GEAIGNYY, CDR2 EKD. CDR3 amino acids: CACDTVLRGTPVTAQLFF. The CDR3 DNA follows: TGTGCCTGTGACACCGTCCTACGTGGGACGCCCGTGACAGCACAACTCTTCTTT.

This clone was seen at least ten times. The genes are TRDV2 and TRDJ2, with 10 bases fitting TRDD3. Germline CDR1 GEAIGNYY, CDR2 EKD. This CDR3 has 15 residues. The ends lost 1 base at V and 5 bases at J; junction bases unmatched: 3. The CDR3 region has the DNA TGTGCCTGTGACACTCTACTGGGGGATACAGCACAACTCTTCTTT. Its protein is CACDTLLGDTAQLFF.

Comments on this clone: A read error may account for a junction end that differs from germline. Other DNA sequences in the same sample also yield this CDR3. The genes are TRDV2 and TRDJ3; 8 positions agree with TRDD3. Germline loops: CDR1 GEAIGNYY, CDR2 EKD. The CDR3 extends over 20 amino acids. The CDR3 loop reads CACDPVRLGDPSWDTRQMFF. The CDR3 coding sequence is TGTGCCTGTGACCCTGTGCGCCTGGGGGACCCCTCCTGGGACACCCGCCAGATGTTTTTC.

For this clone: TCRdb and the translated DNA give different amino acids at residue 16; the protein presented here is the one translated from the DNA. The rearrangement links TRDV2 to TRDJ3; 8 bases agree with TRDD3. Per the germline V gene, CDR1 is GEAIGNYY and CDR2 is EKD. The CDR3 runs 18 residues. The CDR3 is CACDTRLGVPWDTRQTFF. CDR3 nucleotides: TGTGCCTGTGACACCAGACTGGGGGTCCCCTGGGACACCCGACAGACGTTTTTC.

In this sample, this clone turned up a few times. Other DNA sequences from this sample encode an identical CDR3 as well. The chain combines TRDV2 with TRDJ3, with TRDD3 matching 7 bases. V lost 0 bases to trimming and J lost 0 bases; unmatched junction nucleotides: 7. Germline V lookup: CDR1 GEAIGNYY, CDR2 EKD. CDR3 length: 19 amino acids. The CDR3 region has the DNA TGTGCCTGTGACACCTGGGGGACCTCGAGCTCCTGGGACACCCGACAGATGTTTTTC. Protein sequence: CACDTWGTSSSWDTRQMFF.

In this sample, this clone turned up a few times. V gene TRDV2 combines with J gene TRDJ3, with 13 bases fitting TRDD3. Germline V gene lookup returns CDR1 GEAIGNYY and CDR2 EKD. V lost 1 base to trimming and J lost 3 bases; unmatched junction nucleotides: 5. The CDR3 runs to 19 residues. CDR3 protein: CACDTVLGDTHWDTRQMFF. The CDR3 coding sequence is TGTGCCTGTGACACTGTACTGGGGGATACGCACTGGGACACCCGACAGATGTTTTTC.

This clone was recorded a few times. The protein in TCRdb stems from a much larger clone and differs at residue 4 from this DNA's translation, likely a read error; here the protein is translated from the DNA. V and J are TRDV2 and TRDJ3; 12 bases agree with TRDD3. Germline V gene lookup returns CDR1 GEAIGNYY and CDR2 EKD. V lost 5 bases and J lost 0; bases outside the gene matches: 7. This CDR3 spans 19 amino acids. The CDR3 nucleotides are TGTGCCTGTGTCCATTTACTGGGGGATACCTCCTGGGACACCCGACAGATGTTTTTC. Protein product: CACVHLLGDTSWDTRQMFF.

A remark on this clone: An end of the junction does not agree with germline; a read error may underlie this. V and J are TRDV2 and TRDJ3; 12 bases line up with TRDD3. The CDR3 spans 19 residues. Germline CDR1 and CDR2: GEAIGNYY and EKD. The CDR3 nucleotides read TGTGCCTGTGACACCGTACTGGGGGATACATCCTGGGACACCCGACGGATGTTTTTC. This gives the protein CACDTVLGDTSWDTRRMFF.

In this sample, this clone turned up a few times. The protein given by TCRdb reflects a much larger clone and differs at residue 12 from this DNA's translation, likely from a read error; the protein shown is the DNA's translation. The chain has TRDV2 and TRDJ2, with D perhaps matching TRDD3 (6 bases). CDR3 length: 15 residues. Germline loops: CDR1 GEAIGNYY, CDR2 EKD. In DNA, the CDR3 is TGTGCCTGTGACACCTGGGGGTCTTTGACAGCACACCTCTTCTTT. This translates into CACDTWGSLTAHLFF.